This T cell receptor beta chain was obtained from a study of beta chain features in type 1 diabetes. Overall study findings and caveats: The similarity of naive, central memory and Treg TCRB repertoires appeared greater among patients than among healthy donors. The study found moderately but significantly shorter TCRB CDR3s in all four CD4+ subsets of Type 1 diabetes patients.

The sample holds a few counts of this clone. Its antigen is unknown. Every bit of the isolated RNA underwent reverse transcription, so sequencing read expressed TCRB transcripts. This table comes from immunoSEQ multiplex PCR, and its TCRdb copy is limited to in-frame clones, with some not included. The repertoire holds hundreds of thousands of clones, around 15% seen once, with less than 0.025% in the top ten. Purity exceeded 95% in all sorted populations. There are 15 residues in the CDR3. Germline lookup yields CDR1 SGHDT and CDR2 YYEEEE. The V and J ends lost 1 base and 6 bases respectively, with 14 bases between them.

This sequence joins TRBV5-6 and TRBJ1-5; D may be TRBD1 (5 bases). The sequence was collected from a man between 18 and 29 years old with type 1 diabetes. The source material was naive CD4+ T cells from blood. CDR3 in amino acids: CASSLNQGSSQPQHF. For the CDR3, the DNA is TGTGCCAGCAGCTTGAACCAGGGTAGTAGTCAGCCCCAGCATTTT.